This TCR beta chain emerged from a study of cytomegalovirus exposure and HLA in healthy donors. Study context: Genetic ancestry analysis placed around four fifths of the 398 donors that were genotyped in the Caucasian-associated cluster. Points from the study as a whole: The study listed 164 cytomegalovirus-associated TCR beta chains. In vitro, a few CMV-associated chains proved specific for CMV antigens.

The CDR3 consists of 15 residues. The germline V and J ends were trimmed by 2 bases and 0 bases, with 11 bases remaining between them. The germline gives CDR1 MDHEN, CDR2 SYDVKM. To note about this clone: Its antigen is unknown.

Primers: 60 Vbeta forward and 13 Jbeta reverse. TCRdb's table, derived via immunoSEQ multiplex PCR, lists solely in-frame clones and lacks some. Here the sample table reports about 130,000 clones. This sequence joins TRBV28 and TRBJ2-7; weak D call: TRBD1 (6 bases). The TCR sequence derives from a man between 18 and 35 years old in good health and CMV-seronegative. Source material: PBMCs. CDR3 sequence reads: CASSLILDSSYEQYF. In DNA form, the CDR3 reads TGTGCCAGCAGTTTAATTTTGGACAGCTCCTACGAGCAGTACTTC.